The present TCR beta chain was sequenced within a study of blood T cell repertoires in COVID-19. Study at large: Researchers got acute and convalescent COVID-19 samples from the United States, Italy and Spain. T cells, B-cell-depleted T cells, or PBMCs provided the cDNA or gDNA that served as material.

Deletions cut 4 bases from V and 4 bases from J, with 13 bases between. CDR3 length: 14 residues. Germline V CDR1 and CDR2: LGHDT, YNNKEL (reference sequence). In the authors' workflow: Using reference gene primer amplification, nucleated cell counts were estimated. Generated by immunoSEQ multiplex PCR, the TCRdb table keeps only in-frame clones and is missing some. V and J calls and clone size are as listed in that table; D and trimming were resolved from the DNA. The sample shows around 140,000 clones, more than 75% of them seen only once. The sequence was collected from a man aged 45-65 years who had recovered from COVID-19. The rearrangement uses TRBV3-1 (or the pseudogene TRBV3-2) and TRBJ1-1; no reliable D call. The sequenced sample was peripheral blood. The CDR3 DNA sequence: TGTGCCAGCAGCCCTTTGACATGGCCCACTGAAGCTTTCTTT. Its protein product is CASSPLTWPTEAFF.